This T cell receptor beta chain was identified in a study of blood T cell repertoires in COVID-19. TCRdb's copy holds only in-frame clones and misses some; the assay was immunoSEQ multiplex PCR. The table includes some 230,000 clones, 70% to 85% detected once. V gave up 1 base and J gave up 4 bases, with 14 bases separating them. Looked up from germline, CDR1 is SGHAT and CDR2 is FQNNGV. This CDR3 region has 16 residues. The sequenced sample was PBMCs or T cells enriched from blood (not recorded which). The origin of this receptor is a woman aged 40 to 50 with acute COVID-19. The chain recombines TRBV11-2 with TRBJ2-1; D perhaps matches TRBD2 (5 bases). CDR3 nucleotides: TGTGCCAGCAGCTTAGCGGCGGGTTTTTCTTACAATGAGCAGTTCTTC. Protein sequence: CASSLAAGFSYNEQFF. Full variable domain (missing parts from reference TRBV11-2 and TRBJ2-1): EAGVAQSPRYKIIEKRQSVAFWCNPISGHATLYWYQQILGQGPKLLIQFQNNGVVDDSQLPKDRFSAERLKGVDSTLKIQPAKLEDSAVYLCASSLAAGFSYNEQFFGPGTRLTVL.